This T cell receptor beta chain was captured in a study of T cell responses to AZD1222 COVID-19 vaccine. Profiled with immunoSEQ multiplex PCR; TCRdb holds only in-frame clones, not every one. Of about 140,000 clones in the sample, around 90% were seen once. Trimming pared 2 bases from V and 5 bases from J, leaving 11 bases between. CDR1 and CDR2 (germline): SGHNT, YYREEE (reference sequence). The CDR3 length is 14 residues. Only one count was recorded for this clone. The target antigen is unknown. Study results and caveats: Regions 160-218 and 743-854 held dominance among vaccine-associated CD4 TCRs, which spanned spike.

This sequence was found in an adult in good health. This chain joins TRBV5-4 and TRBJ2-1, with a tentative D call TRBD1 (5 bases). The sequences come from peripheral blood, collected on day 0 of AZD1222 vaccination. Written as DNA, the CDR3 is TGTGCCAGCAGCTTCGGAGACAGCAACAATGAGCAGTTCTTC. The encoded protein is CASSFGDSNNEQFF.